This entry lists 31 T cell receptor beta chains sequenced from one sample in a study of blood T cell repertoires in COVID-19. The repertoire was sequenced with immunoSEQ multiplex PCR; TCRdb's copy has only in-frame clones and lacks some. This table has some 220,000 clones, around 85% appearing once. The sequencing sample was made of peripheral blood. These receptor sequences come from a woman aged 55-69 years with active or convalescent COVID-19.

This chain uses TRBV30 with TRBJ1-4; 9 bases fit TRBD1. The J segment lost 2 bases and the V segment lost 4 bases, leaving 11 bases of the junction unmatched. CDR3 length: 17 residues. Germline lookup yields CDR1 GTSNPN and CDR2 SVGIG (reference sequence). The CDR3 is CAWTTQDRGVTNEKLFF. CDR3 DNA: TGTGCCTGGACCACACAAGACAGGGGGGTTACTAATGAAAAACTGTTTTTT.

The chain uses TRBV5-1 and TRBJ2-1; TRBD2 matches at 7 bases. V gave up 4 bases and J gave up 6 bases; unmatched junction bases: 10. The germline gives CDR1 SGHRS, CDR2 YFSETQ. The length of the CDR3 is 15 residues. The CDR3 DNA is TGCGCCAGCAGCCCGTTCGCGGGAGAGGGCAATGAGCAGTTCTTC. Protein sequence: CASSPFAGEGNEQFF.

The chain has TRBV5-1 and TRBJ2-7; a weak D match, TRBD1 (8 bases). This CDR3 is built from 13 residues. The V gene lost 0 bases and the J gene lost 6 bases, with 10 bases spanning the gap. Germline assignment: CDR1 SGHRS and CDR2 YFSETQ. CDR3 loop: CASSLDRGGEQYV. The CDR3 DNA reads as TGCGCCAGCAGCTTGGACAGGGGGGGCGAGCAGTACGTC.

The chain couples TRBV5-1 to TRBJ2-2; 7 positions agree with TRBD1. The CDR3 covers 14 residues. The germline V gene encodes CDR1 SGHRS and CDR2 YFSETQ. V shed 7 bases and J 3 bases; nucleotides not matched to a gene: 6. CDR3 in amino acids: CASGRGHDTGELFF. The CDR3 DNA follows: TGCGCCAGCGGAAGGGGGCACGACACCGGGGAGCTGTTTTTT.

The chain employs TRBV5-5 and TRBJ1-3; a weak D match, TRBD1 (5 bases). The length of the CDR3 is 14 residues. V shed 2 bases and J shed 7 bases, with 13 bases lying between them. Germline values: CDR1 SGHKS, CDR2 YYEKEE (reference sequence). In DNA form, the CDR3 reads TGTGCCAGCAGCTTCGGTCCAGGGATCAACACCATATATTTT. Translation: CASSFGPGINTIYF.

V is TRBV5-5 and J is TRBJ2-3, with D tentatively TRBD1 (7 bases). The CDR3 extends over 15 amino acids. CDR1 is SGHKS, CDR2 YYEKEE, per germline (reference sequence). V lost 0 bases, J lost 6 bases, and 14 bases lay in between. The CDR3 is CASSLEQGGVDTQYF. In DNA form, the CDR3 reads TGTGCCAGCAGCTTGGAGCAGGGGGGCGTCGATACGCAGTATTTT.

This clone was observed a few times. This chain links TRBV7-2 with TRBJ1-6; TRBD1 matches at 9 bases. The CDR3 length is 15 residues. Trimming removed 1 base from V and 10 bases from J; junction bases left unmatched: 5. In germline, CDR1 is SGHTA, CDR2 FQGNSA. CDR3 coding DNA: TGTGCCAGCAGCTTAGATAGGACAGGGGACTCACCCCTCCACTTT. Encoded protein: CASSLDRTGDSPLHF.

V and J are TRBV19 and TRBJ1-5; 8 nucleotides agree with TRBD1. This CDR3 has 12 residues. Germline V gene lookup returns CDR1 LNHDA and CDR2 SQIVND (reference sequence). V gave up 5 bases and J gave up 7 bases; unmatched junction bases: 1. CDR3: CASSDRGQPQHF. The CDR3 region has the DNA TGTGCCAGTAGTGACAGGGGACAGCCCCAGCATTTT.

The chain's CDR3 is CASSPGLAGDTDTQYF. In nucleotides, the CDR3 is TGTGCCAGCAGCCCCGGACTAGCGGGAGACACAGATACGCAGTATTTT. The chain carries TRBV11-3 and TRBJ2-3; 13 bases align to TRBD2. This CDR3 has 16 residues. Germline values: CDR1 SGHNT, CDR2 YENEEA. The V segment lost 5 bases and the J segment 2 bases; nucleotides outside the gene matches: 4.

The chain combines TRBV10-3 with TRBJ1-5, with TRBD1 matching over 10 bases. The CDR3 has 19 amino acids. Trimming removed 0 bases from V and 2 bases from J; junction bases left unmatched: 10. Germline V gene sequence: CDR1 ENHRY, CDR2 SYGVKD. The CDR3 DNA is TGTGCCATCAGTGAGTCGCGGGACAGGGGTGTTCGTGGCAATCAGCCCCAGCATTTT. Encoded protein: CAISESRDRGVRGNQPQHF.

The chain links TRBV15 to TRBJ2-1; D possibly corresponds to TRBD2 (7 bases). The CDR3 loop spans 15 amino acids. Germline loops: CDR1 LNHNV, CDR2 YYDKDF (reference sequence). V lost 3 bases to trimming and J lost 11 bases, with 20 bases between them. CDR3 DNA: TGTGCCACCAGCAGTTCGGCGGGGGCCGGGCTGCAGCAGTTCTTC. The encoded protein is CATSSSAGAGLQQFF.

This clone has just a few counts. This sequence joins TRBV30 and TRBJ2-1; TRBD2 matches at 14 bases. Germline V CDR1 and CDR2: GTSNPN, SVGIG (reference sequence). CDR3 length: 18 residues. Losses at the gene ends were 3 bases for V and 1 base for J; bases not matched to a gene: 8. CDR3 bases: TGTGCCTGGAGAAGGACTAGCGGGAGGTATAAGTCCTACAATGAGCAGTTCTTC. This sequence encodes CAWRRTSGRYKSYNEQFF.

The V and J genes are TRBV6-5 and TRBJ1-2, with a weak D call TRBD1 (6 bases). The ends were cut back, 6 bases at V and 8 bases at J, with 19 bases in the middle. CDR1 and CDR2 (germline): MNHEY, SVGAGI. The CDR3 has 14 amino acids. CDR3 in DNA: TGTGCCAGCAGGTCGTACCGGGGGGCGGGCGGCTACACCTTC. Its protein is CASRSYRGAGGYTF.

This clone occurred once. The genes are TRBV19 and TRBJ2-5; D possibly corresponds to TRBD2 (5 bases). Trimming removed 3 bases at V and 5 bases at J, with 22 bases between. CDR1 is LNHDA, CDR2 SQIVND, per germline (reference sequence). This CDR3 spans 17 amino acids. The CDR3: CASSMGLRAARGETQYF. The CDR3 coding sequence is TGTGCCAGTAGTATGGGATTGAGGGCGGCCCGCGGGGAGACCCAGTACTTC.

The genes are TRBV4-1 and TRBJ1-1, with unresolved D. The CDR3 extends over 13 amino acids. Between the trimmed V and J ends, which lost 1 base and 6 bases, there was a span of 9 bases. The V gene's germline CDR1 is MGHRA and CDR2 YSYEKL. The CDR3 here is CASSQGGGSEAFF. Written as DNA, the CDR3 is TGCGCCAGCAGCCAAGGAGGTGGTTCTGAAGCTTTCTTT.

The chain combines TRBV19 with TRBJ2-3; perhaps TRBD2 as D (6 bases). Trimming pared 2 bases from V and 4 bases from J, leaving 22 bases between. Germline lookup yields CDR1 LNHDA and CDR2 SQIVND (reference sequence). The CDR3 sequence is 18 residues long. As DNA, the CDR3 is TGTGCCAGTAGTATATGGGGTAGCGGCCCTAACCTCCCAGATACGCAGTATTTT. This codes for CASSIWGSGPNLPDTQYF.

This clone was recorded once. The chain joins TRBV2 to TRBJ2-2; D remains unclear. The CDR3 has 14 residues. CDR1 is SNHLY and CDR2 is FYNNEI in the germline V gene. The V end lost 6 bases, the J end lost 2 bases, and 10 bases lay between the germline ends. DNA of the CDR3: TGTGCCAGCAGCGCTAGTTCTAACACCGGGGAGCTGTTTTTT. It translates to CASSASSNTGELFF.

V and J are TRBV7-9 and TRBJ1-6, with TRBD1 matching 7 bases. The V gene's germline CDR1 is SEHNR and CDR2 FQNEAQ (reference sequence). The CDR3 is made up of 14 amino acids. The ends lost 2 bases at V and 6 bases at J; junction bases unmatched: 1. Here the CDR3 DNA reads TGTGCCAGCAGCTTAAGGGACAGTAATTCACCCCTCCACTTT. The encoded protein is CASSLRDSNSPLHF. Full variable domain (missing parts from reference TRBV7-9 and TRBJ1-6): DTGVSQNPRHKITKRGQNVTFRCDPISEHNRLYWYRQTLGQGPEFLTYFQNEAQLEKSRLLSDRFSAERPKGSFSTLEIQRTEQGDSAMYLCASSLRDSNSPLHFGNGTRLTVT.

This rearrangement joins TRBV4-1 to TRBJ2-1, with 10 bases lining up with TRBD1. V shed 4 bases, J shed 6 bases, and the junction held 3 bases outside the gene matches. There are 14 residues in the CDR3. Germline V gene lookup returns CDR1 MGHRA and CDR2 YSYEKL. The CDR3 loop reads CASSRGTGVNEQFF. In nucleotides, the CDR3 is TGCGCCAGCAGCCGTGGGACAGGGGTCAATGAGCAGTTCTTC.

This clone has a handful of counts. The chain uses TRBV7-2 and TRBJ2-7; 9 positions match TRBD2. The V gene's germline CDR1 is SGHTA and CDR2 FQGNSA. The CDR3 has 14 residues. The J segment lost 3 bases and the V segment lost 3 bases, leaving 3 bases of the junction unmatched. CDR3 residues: CASSFSGSGYEQYF. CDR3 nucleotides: TGTGCCAGCAGCTTTAGCGGGAGTGGCTACGAGCAGTACTTC.

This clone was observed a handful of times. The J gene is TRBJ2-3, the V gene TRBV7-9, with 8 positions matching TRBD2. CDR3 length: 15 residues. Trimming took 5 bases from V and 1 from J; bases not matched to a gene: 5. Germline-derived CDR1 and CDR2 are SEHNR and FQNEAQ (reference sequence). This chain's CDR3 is CASSPGGRGTDTQYF. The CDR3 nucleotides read TGTGCCAGCAGCCCGGGGGGGCGGGGCACAGATACGCAGTATTTT.

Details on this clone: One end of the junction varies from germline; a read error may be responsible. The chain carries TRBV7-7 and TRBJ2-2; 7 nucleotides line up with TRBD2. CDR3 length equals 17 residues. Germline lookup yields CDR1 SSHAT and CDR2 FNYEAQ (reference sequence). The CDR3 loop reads CASSPTRDYLNTGELFF. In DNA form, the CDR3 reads TGTGCTAGCAGCCCCACCCGGGACTATTTAAACACCGGGGAGCTGTTTTTT. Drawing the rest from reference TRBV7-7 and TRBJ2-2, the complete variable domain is GAGVSQSPRYKVTKRGQDVTLRCDPISSHATLYWYQQALGQGPEFLTYFNYEAQPDKSGLPSDRFSAERPEGSISTLTIQRTEQRDSAMYRCASSPTRDYLNTGELFFGEGSRLTVL.

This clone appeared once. The CDR3 DNA follows: TGTGCCAGCTCACCTGCACGACCGCGGGGGGGCTACAATGAGCAGTTCTTC. The encoded protein is CASSPARPRGGYNEQFF. V usage is TRBV18 and J usage is TRBJ2-1, with 9 positions matching TRBD2. The CDR3 consists of 17 residues. With V trimmed by 3 bases and J by 3 bases, 9 bases remained unmatched. Germline loops: CDR1 KGHSH, CDR2 LQKENI.

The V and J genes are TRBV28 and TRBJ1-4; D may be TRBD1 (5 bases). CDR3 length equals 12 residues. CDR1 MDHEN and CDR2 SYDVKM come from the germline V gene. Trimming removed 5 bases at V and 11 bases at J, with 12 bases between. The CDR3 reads CASSPQGGKLFF. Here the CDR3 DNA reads TGTGCCAGCAGTCCCCAGGGCGGCAAACTGTTTTTT.

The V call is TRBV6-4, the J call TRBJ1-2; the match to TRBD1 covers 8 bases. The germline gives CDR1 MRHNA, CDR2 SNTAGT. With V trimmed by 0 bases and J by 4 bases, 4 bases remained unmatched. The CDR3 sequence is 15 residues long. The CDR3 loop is CASSDSDRGPYGYTF. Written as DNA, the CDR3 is TGTGCCAGCAGTGACTCTGACAGGGGCCCCTATGGCTACACCTTC.

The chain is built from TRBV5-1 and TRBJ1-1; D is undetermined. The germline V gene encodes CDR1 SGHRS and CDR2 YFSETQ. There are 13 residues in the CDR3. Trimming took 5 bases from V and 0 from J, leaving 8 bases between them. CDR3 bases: TGCGCCAGCAGTGAGGCGATGAACACTGAAGCTTTCTTT. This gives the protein CASSEAMNTEAFF.

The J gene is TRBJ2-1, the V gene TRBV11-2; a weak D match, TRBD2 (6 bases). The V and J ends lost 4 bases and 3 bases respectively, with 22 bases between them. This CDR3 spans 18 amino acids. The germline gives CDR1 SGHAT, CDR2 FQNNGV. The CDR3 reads CASSSPTSPSAGYNEQFF. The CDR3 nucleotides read TGTGCCAGCAGCTCACCCACCTCCCCTAGCGCGGGCTACAATGAGCAGTTCTTC.

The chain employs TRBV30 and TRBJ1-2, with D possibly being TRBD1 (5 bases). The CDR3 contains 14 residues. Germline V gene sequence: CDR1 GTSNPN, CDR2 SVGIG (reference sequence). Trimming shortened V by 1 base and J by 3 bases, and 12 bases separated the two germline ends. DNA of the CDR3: TGTGCCTGGAGTGACTCCGGACATCACTATGGCTACACCTTC. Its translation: CAWSDSGHHYGYTF.

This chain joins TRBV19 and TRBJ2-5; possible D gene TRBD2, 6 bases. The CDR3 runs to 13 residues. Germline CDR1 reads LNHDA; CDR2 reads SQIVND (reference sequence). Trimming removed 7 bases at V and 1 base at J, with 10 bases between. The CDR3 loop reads CASKVGGQETQYF. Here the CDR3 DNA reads TGTGCCAGTAAGGTGGGAGGCCAAGAGACCCAGTACTTC.

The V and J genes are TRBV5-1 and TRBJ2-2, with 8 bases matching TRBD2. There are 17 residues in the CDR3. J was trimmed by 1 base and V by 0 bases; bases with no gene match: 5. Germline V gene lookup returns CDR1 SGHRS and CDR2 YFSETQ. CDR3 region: CASSLEAGALNTGELFF. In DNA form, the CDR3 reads TGCGCCAGCAGCTTGGAAGCGGGGGCCCTGAACACCGGGGAGCTGTTTTTT.

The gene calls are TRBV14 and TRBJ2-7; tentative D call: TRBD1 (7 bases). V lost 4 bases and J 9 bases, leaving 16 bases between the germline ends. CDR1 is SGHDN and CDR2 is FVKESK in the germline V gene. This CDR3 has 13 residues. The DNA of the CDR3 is TGTGCCAGCAGCCCCCAGGGGGGCGCGCGGCAGTACGTC. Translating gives CASSPQGGARQYV.